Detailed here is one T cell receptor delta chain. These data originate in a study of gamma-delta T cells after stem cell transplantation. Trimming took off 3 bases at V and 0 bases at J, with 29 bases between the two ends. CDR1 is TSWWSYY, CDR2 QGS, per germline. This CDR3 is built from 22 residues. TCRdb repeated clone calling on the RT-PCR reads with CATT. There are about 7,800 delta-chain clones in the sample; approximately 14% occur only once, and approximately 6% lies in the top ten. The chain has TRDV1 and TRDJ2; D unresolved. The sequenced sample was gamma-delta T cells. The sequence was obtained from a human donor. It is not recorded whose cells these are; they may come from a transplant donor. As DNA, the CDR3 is TGTGCTCTTGGGGAGCTCGCCCGTAATGATGCCTGTGGTAGTGCTTTGACAGCACAACTCTTCTTT. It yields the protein CALGELARNDACGSALTAQLFF.